Below are 22 T cell receptor beta chains sequenced from a single sample in a study of cytomegalovirus exposure and HLA in healthy donors. The PCR had 60 Vbeta and 13 Jbeta primers. Data came from immunoSEQ multiplex PCR; TCRdb stores just in-frame clones and leaves some out. The data contain roughly 120,000 clones, around 74% of them singletons. Source material: PBMCs. The receptors were sampled from a man under 40 in good health and CMV-seropositive.

Notes on this clone: The junction departs from germline at one end; a sequencing error may be responsible. This same CDR3 is encoded by further DNA sequences in the sample. This chain connects TRBV30 to TRBJ1-5; D gene ambiguous. The CDR3 covers 13 residues. From germline, CDR1 is GTSNPN and CDR2 SVGIG (reference sequence). CDR3 region: CAWSDGFGQPQHF. CDR3 DNA sequence: TGTGCTTGGAGTGACGGGTTTGGTCAGCCCCAGCATTTT. The entire variable domain, with the rest obtained from reference TRBV30 and TRBJ1-5, is as follows: SQTIHQWPATLVQPVGSPLSLECTVEGTSNPNLYWYRQAAGRGLQLLFYSVGIGQISSEVPQNLSASRPQDRQFILSSKKLLLSDSGFYLCAWSDGFGQPQHFGDGTRLSIL.

This chain uses TRBV11-2 with TRBJ2-2; a weak D match, TRBD1 (6 bases). The V end lost 7 bases, the J end lost 7 bases, and 22 bases lay between the germline ends. The CDR3 length is 16 residues. CDR1 is SGHAT and CDR2 is FQNNGV in the germline V gene. CDR3 region: CASTQTGLGGGGELFF. CDR3 DNA: TGTGCCAGCACCCAGACAGGACTCGGCGGTGGCGGGGAGCTGTTTTTT.

This chain connects TRBV10-2 to TRBJ1-2; perhaps TRBD1 as D (6 bases). CDR3 length: 17 residues. The germline CDR1 and CDR2 sequences are WSHSY and SAAADI. Trimming pared 0 bases from V and 8 bases from J, leaving 22 bases between. CDR3 amino acids: CASSESSFVGTPSGYTF. The CDR3, as DNA: TGCGCCAGCAGTGAGTCGAGCTTTGTTGGGACACCGAGCGGCTACACCTTC.

DNA for the CDR3: TGTGCCAGCAGCGCCCGACTAGTGGGAAGCACAGATACGCAGTATTTT. Translated: CASSARLVGSTDTQYF. The genes are TRBV5-4 and TRBJ2-3, with D possibly being TRBD2 (6 bases). CDR1 and CDR2 (germline): SGHNT, YYREEE (reference sequence). The CDR3 length is 16 residues. The V and J ends lost 4 bases and 0 bases respectively, with 15 bases between them.

This clone has a handful of counts. This sequence joins TRBV6-5 and TRBJ1-1, with TRBD1 identical over 9 bases. The CDR3 consists of 11 residues. The V segment lost 8 bases and the J segment 11 bases; nucleotides outside the gene matches: 6. Germline CDR1 MNHEY, CDR2 SVGAGI. The CDR3 is CASGGTGRAFF. In nucleotides, the CDR3 is TGTGCCAGCGGGGGGACAGGGAGGGCTTTCTTT.

The chain combines TRBV7-2 with TRBJ1-4; 7 bases line up with TRBD1. The CDR3 runs 17 residues. V trimming: 6 bases; J trimming: 1 base; junction bases outside the gene matches: 11. Germline V gives CDR1 SGHTA, CDR2 FQGNSA. The CDR3 nucleotides are TGTGCCAGCAGGAGTTGGGCAGGGGGAAAAACTAATGAAAAACTGTTTTTT. Encoded protein: CASRSWAGGKTNEKLFF.

This rearrangement joins TRBV19 to TRBJ1-2, with no clear D. The V gene lost 3 bases and the J gene lost 0 bases, with 8 bases spanning the gap. The length of the CDR3 is 14 residues. CDR1 and CDR2 (germline): LNHDA, SQIVND (reference sequence). The CDR3 here is CASSIDGSNYGYTF. The CDR3 DNA is TGTGCCAGTAGTATTGATGGCTCTAACTATGGCTACACCTTC.

This chain joins TRBV10-3 and TRBJ2-1; 7 nucleotides line up with TRBD2. The CDR3 covers 14 residues. The trim removed 5 bases at V and 8 bases at J, leaving 9 bases unmatched. Germline-derived CDR1 and CDR2 are ENHRY and SYGVKD. CDR3 region: CAISLTHGGDEQFF. CDR3 DNA sequence: TGTGCCATCAGTCTAACTCATGGGGGGGATGAGCAGTTCTTC.

The sample holds a few counts of this clone. This rearrangement joins TRBV7-2 to TRBJ2-7; D is perhaps TRBD2 (7 bases). In germline, CDR1 is SGHTA, CDR2 FQGNSA. The CDR3 covers 16 residues. V was clipped by 1 base and J by 0 bases, with 13 bases between them. Here the CDR3 reads CASSLGGGGSSYEQYF. CDR3 bases: TGTGCCAGCAGCTTAGGGGGCGGGGGCAGCTCCTACGAGCAGTACTTC.

This rearrangement joins TRBV5-1 to TRBJ2-5; 7 nucleotides line up with TRBD2. This CDR3 contains 15 residues. V lost 4 bases to trimming and J lost 3 bases; unmatched junction nucleotides: 9. Per the germline V gene, CDR1 is SGHRS and CDR2 is YFSETQ. The CDR3 DNA reads as TGCGCCAGCAGCGCCTCCGGGACTATAAAAGAGACCCAGTACTTC. Translated, it gives CASSASGTIKETQYF.

V gene TRBV7-9 combines with J gene TRBJ2-1, with 7 bases that match TRBD2. From germline, CDR1 is SEHNR and CDR2 FQNEAQ (reference sequence). The V segment lost 5 bases and the J segment 9 bases; nucleotides outside the gene matches: 7. CDR3 size: 13 residues. In DNA, the CDR3 is TGTGCCAGCAGCGTCTGGGAGGGGATTGAGCAGTTCTTC. Encoded protein: CASSVWEGIEQFF.

This clone has only one observation. One end of the junction does not line up with germline, which may come from a read error. The V call is TRBV7-2, the J call TRBJ1-2, with D unclear. From germline, CDR1 is SGHTA and CDR2 FQGNSA. The CDR3 totals 14 residues. CDR3 sequence: CASSLAQRIYGYPF. For the CDR3, the DNA is TGTGCCAGCAGCTTAGCGCAGCGTATCTATGGCTACCCCTTC.

In its sample, this clone was seen a few times. The chain links TRBV4-2 to TRBJ2-2; TRBD2 matches at 9 bases. The germline CDR1 and CDR2 sequences are LGHNA and YNFKEQ. With 2 bases clipped from V and 0 bases from J, the junction kept 1 base outside the gene matches. CDR3 length equals 16 residues. DNA of the CDR3: TGTGCCAGCAGCCAAAGACTAGCGGCGAACACCGGGGAGCTGTTTTTT. Its protein product is CASSQRLAANTGELFF.

This clone was counted a single time. The V and J genes are TRBV5-1 and TRBJ2-5; 14 bases match TRBD2. This CDR3 spans 15 amino acids. J lost 10 bases, V lost 2 bases, and 7 bases had no gene match. Germline V gene sequence: CDR1 SGHRS, CDR2 YFSETQ. CDR3 DNA sequence: TGCGCCAGCAGCTTCCGACTAGCGGGGGGGGGAGACCAGTACTTC. This translates into CASSFRLAGGGDQYF. Full variable domain (outside the CDR3, taken from reference TRBV5-1 and TRBJ2-5): KAGVTQTPRYLIKTRGQQVTLSCSPISGHRSVSWYQQTPGQGLQFLFEYFSETQRNKGNFPGRFSGRQFSNSRSEMNVSTLELGDSALYLCASSFRLAGGGDQYFGPGTRLLVL.

The gene calls are TRBV28 and TRBJ1-5; 7 bases are shared with TRBD1. Germline CDR1 is MDHEN and CDR2 is SYDVKM. Trimming removed 3 bases from V and 7 bases from J; junction bases left unmatched: 3. The CDR3 is 13 residues long. CDR3 amino acids: CASSFRGKQPQHF. Written as DNA, the CDR3 is TGTGCCAGCAGTTTCAGGGGGAAACAGCCCCAGCATTTT.

This chain connects TRBV5-1 to TRBJ2-2, with 8 bases that match TRBD2. CDR3 size: 16 residues. Germline assignment: CDR1 SGHRS and CDR2 YFSETQ. V lost 7 bases to trimming and J lost 5 bases; unmatched junction nucleotides: 13. The CDR3 here is CASRATSGRGTGELFF. In DNA form, the CDR3 reads TGCGCCAGCCGGGCTACTAGCGGAAGGGGGACCGGGGAGCTGTTTTTT.

J is TRBJ2-3 and V is TRBV11-2, with 7 bases that match TRBD2. Looked up from germline, CDR1 is SGHAT and CDR2 is FQNNGV. Trimming cost V 1 base and J 6 bases; bases outside gene matches: 4. This CDR3 has 14 residues. In nucleotides, the CDR3 is TGTGCCAGCAGCTTAGTTGCGGGGGTGGATACGCAGTATTTT. As protein: CASSLVAGVDTQYF.

V and J are TRBV27 and TRBJ2-2; no firm D call. Germline lookup yields CDR1 MNHEY and CDR2 SMNVEV (reference sequence). The V and J ends lost 8 bases and 0 bases respectively, with 10 bases between them. The CDR3 length is 14 residues. CDR3 sequence: CASQIYSNTGELFF. The CDR3 DNA sequence: TGTGCCAGCCAGATATATTCGAACACCGGGGAGCTGTTTTTT.

Concerning this clone: Other DNA sequences of this sample code for an identical CDR3. The genes are TRBV18 and TRBJ2-2; tentative D call: TRBD1 (6 bases). The ends were cut back, 2 bases at V and 1 base at J, with 14 bases in the middle. The germline V gene encodes CDR1 KGHSH and CDR2 LQKENI. The CDR3 totals 17 residues. CDR3 in amino acids: CASSPTGHPLNTGELFF. The CDR3 DNA reads as TGTGCCAGCTCACCAACGGGACACCCCCTGAACACCGGGGAGCTGTTTTTT.

This clone has just a few counts. V is TRBV7-2 and J is TRBJ1-1, with D uncertain. The CDR3 is made up of 11 amino acids. CDR1 is SGHTA and CDR2 is FQGNSA in the germline V gene. The V and J ends lost 6 bases and 5 bases respectively, with 7 bases between them. CDR3 amino acids: CASRSETEAFF. CDR3 nucleotide sequence: TGTGCCAGCAGGTCGGAGACTGAAGCTTTCTTT.

The J gene is TRBJ2-1, the V gene TRBV7-9; 13 nucleotides align to TRBD2. Trimming cost V 5 bases and J 8 bases; bases outside gene matches: 12. Germline V gene sequence: CDR1 SEHNR, CDR2 FQNEAQ (reference sequence). The CDR3 length is 17 residues. The CDR3 loop is CASSHGLAGEKGDEQFF. The DNA for the CDR3 is TGTGCCAGCAGCCATGGACTAGCGGGGGAAAAGGGCGATGAGCAGTTCTTC. The full variable domain, in which reference TRBV7-9 and TRBJ2-1 provide the parts outside the CDR3, is DTGVSQNPRHKITKRGQNVTFRCDPISEHNRLYWYRQTLGQGPEFLTYFQNEAQLEKSRLLSDRFSAERPKGSFSTLEIQRTEQGDSAMYLCASSHGLAGEKGDEQFFGPGTRLTVL.

The V and J genes are TRBV4-1 and TRBJ2-3; 10 bases are shared with TRBD2. Losses at the gene ends were 1 base for V and 5 bases for J; bases not matched to a gene: 3. This CDR3 spans 15 amino acids. Germline V gene data show CDR1 as MGHRA and CDR2 as YSYEKL. The CDR3 here is CASSQVAGGGDTQYF. The CDR3 bases are TGCGCCAGCAGCCAAGTAGCGGGGGGAGGAGATACGCAGTATTTT.